This TCR beta chain was retrieved from a study of glioma-infiltrating T cells. This clonotype was recorded many times. Its matching antigen is unknown. The study's findings and limits: Non-neoplastic patients had below-expected tissue-blood divergence, while all gliomas exceeded expectation. Tissue and blood shared very few CDR3 sequences.

Germline V lookup: CDR1 LGHNA, CDR2 YNFKEQ. This CDR3 has 14 residues. The V end lost 4 bases, the J end lost 3 bases, and 12 bases lay between the germline ends. The iRepertoire nested amplicon-rescue multiplex PCR amplified TCR alpha and beta CDR3s from RNA. Input was 100-400 ng of tissue mRNA or PBMC total RNA. TCRdb independently ran MiXCR on the multiplex PCR reads; one entry per CDR3 protein. The profile covers some 130,000 distinct CDR3 sequences, with under 25% appearing a single time and under 35% taken by the ten largest. This TCR was recovered from a human donor with low-grade glioma or glioblastoma, undergoing nonglioma brain surgery, or in good health (not recorded which). Input material: glioma tissue, nonneoplastic brain tissue, or PBMCs (not recorded which). The chain has TRBV4-2 and TRBJ1-1; D is unclear. CDR3 sequence (DNA): TGTGCCAGCAGCCTAGTTGGAGGTTACACTGAAGCTTTCTTT. Translation gives CASSLVGGYTEAFF.